Listed below are T cell receptor beta chains from one sample, sequenced in a study of response to subunit inactivated influenza vaccine. TCRdb re-called the RT-PCR reads with MiXCR, one entry per CDR3 protein. Of more than 450,000 distinct CDR3 sequences listed, about 11% are singletons. The sample was also linked to a second study, of T cells expressing NK-cell markers.

Source: PBMCs from blood, taken on the day of vaccination. Receptors originate from a man aged 50 to 60 who received an inactivated influenza vaccine. CDR3s include the opening cysteine and the closing phenylalanine or tryptophan. Each record gives: CDR3 DNA, CDR3 protein, clone size, V gene, J gene, D gene. D genes are given only for firm matches. Size tells how often a clone was seen (once, few, many) or the class of an expanded clone, and some rows leave it out.

TGTGCCAGCAGCACTAGCGGGGCGGGAGAGCAGTACTTC	CASSTSGAGEQYF	NA	TRBV11-2	TRBJ2-7	TRBD2
TGTGCCAGCAGCCTCCCGGGAGCCCAAGAGACCCAGTACTTC	CASSLPGAQETQYF	many	TRBV14	TRBJ2-5	NA
TGTGCCAGCAGCTTAGGTTTAGTTCAGCCAGATACGCAGTATTTT	CASSLGLVQPDTQYF	NA	TRBV7-2	TRBJ2-3	NA
TGTGCCAGCAGTTTGGTCAGGGCCAACTACGAGCAGTACTTC	CASSLVRANYEQYF	NA	TRBV28	TRBJ2-7	NA
TGCGCCACCCAGAAGGACCCGAGGGATTACGAGCAGTACTTC	CATQKDPRDYEQYF	NA	TRBV5-1	TRBJ2-7	NA
TGTGCCAGCAGCATCGACAGGACCGAGCAGTACTTC	CASSIDRTEQYF	NA	TRBV7-2	TRBJ2-7	NA
TGTGCCAGTACTCTGGGGCCCACTAGCACAGATACGCAGTATTTT	CASTLGPTSTDTQYF	few	TRBV28	TRBJ2-3	NA
TGTGCCAGCAGAGCGACAGGGCCTGAAGCTTTCTTT	CASRATGPEAFF	few	TRBV6-5	TRBJ1-1	TRBD1
TGTGCCAGCAGCTTCGGAGGAGTAGAGCATTTT	CASSFGGVEHF	NA	TRBV7-2	TRBJ1-5	NA
TGTGCCAGCAGCTCTAAGATGGGGGGGCTAACTGAAGCTTTCTTT	CASSSKMGGLTEAFF	few	TRBV11-1	TRBJ1-1	NA
TGTGCCAGCAGTTACTTACAGGGGGGACGTTCTTTCAGAGAGGCTTTCTTT	CASSYLQGGRSFREAFF	few	TRBV6-2/TRBV6-3	TRBJ1-1	TRBD1
TGTGCCAGCGCCAGCGGGAGGGCCCTTAAGGAGACCCAGTACTTC	CASASGRALKETQYF	few	TRBV7-7	TRBJ2-5	TRBD2
TGCAGCGTTGACGCCCAGGCAATCACAGATACGCAGTATTTT	CSVDAQAITDTQYF	few	TRBV29-1	TRBJ2-3	NA
TGTGCCAGCAGTTACTCTTTTCTCGCGGGCCAATCCTACGAGCAGTACTTC	CASSYSFLAGQSYEQYF	NA	TRBV6-5	TRBJ2-7	NA
TGTGCCAGCAGACAAGGACATTCCGGGGAGCTGTTTTTT	CASRQGHSGELFF	many	TRBV28	TRBJ2-2	NA
TGCGCCAGCAGCCGCTCAGGGAGAACTAATGAAAAACTGTTTTTT	CASSRSGRTNEKLFF	many	TRBV4-1	TRBJ1-4	NA
TGTGCCAGCAGCCCGGGACAAACAACTAATGAAAAACTGTTTTTT	CASSPGQTTNEKLFF	few	TRBV12-3/TRBV12-4	TRBJ1-4	NA
TGTGCCAGTAGTGACTCCTCCGGGACAGGGGACGAGCAGTACTTC	CASSDSSGTGDEQYF	few	TRBV19	TRBJ2-7	TRBD1
TGCAGCGCCTACCGATTATCTAGCGGGGGCCTTAGCACAGATACGCAGTATTTT	CSAYRLSSGGLSTDTQYF	few	TRBV29-1	TRBJ2-3	TRBD2
TGTGCCAGCACCGCCGGACAGTATAATTCACCCCTCCACTTT	CASTAGQYNSPLHF	NA	TRBV6-1	TRBJ1-6	NA
TGCGCCAGCAGACTAGCAGAGGCAGGGGCCTACAATGAGCAGTTCTTC	CASRLAEAGAYNEQFF	few	TRBV4-1	TRBJ2-1	NA
TGCGCCAGCAGCCCGCGGGGTCCCACTGAAGCTTTCTTT	CASSPRGPTEAFF	many	TRBV5-1	TRBJ1-1	NA
TGCGCCAGCAGCCAAGACCGGCAGTTGAACACTGAAGCTTTCTTT	CASSQDRQLNTEAFF	NA	TRBV4-1	TRBJ1-1	NA
TGTGCCAGCAGTTTAGTAGGGGGGCTAGCGGGAGGTGGAGCAGATACGCAGTATTTT	CASSLVGGLAGGGADTQYF	NA	TRBV28	TRBJ2-3	TRBD2
TGTGCCAGCATAAATGACGGGGGGGAGAACACTGAAGCTTTCTTT	CASINDGGENTEAFF	NA	TRBV12-3/TRBV12-4	TRBJ1-1	NA
TGTGCCAGCAGCCATTGGGGGCTGGGGGCCAACGTCCTGACTTTC	CASSHWGLGANVLTF	few	TRBV14	TRBJ2-6	NA
TGCGCCAGCAGCCAAGACAAGGGTTATGAGCAGTTCTTC	CASSQDKGYEQFF	many	TRBV4-3	TRBJ2-1	NA
TGTGCCAGCAGCCTGACGGACGGTTACTACGAGCAGTACTTC	CASSLTDGYYEQYF	many	TRBV5-5	TRBJ2-7	NA
TGTGCCAGCAGTTACTGGGGGCAGGTAGATACGCAGTATTTT	CASSYWGQVDTQYF	few	TRBV6-5	TRBJ2-3	NA
TGTGCCAGCAGCCAAGATGTGACAGGGTGGTACGAGCAGTACTTC	CASSQDVTGWYEQYF	few	TRBV4-2	TRBJ2-7	TRBD1
TGTGCCAGCAGTACCCCAGGGACAGCCAGGACTTTC	CASSTPGTARTF	NA	TRBV27	TRBJ1-2	TRBD1
TGCAGTGCTAACGTCGGGAGTCCAACAGATACGCAGTATTTT	CSANVGSPTDTQYF	NA	TRBV20-1	TRBJ2-3	NA
TGTGCCAGCAGTTACCTTGGACTAGCGGACTCCTACGAGCAGTACTTC	CASSYLGLADSYEQYF	NA	TRBV6-5	TRBJ2-7	TRBD2